The rows below give T cell receptor beta chains drawn from one sample of a study of CD4 T cells in relation to SARS-CoV-2 and coronaviruses. What these receptors recognize is not known. Repertoires were generated with immunoSEQ multiplex PCR, while TCRdb's copy carries only in-frame clones and drops some. The data hold 30,000 to 40,000 clones, with around four fifths observed a single time. Sequencing was done on a sample of memory CD4+ T cells from PBMCs, cultured in vitro. These receptors were collected from an adult with COVID-19. Both conserved end residues are part of each CDR3. A D gene is named only where the DNA matches it firmly. Expanded clones get a size class; other rows say once, few or many, or leave the size out.

V: TRBV28; size: NA; J: TRBJ1-3; D: TRBD1; DNA: TGTGCCAGCAGGTCGGGGACAGTGGGGGAATCCATATATTTT; CDR3: CASRSGTVGESIYF
V: TRBV5-8; size: once; J: TRBJ2-5; D: NA; DNA: TGTGCCAGCAGCTTTCGGGAGCAAGAGACCCAGTACTTC; CDR3: CASSFREQETQYF
V: TRBV4-2; size: few; J: TRBJ2-3; D: NA; DNA: TGTGCCAGCAGCCAAGGCCCCCTAGCGAAGGATACGCAGTATTTT; CDR3: CASSQGPLAKDTQYF
V: TRBV5-4; size: NA; J: TRBJ1-1; D: TRBD1; DNA: TGTGCCAGCAGCGGATGGACAGGGGATGGAGCTGAAGCTTTCTTT; CDR3: CASSGWTGDGAEAFF
V: TRBV19; size: NA; J: TRBJ1-4; D: NA; DNA: TGTGCCAGCCGTCGGGTGGGCTTCCCAACTAATGAAAAACTGTTTTTT; CDR3: CASRRVGFPTNEKLFF
V: TRBV28; size: NA; J: TRBJ1-5; D: NA; DNA: TGTGCCAGCAGTTTATTTCCGGGGGTAATAAGGAATCAGCCCCAGCATTTT; CDR3: CASSLFPGVIRNQPQHF
V: TRBV5-1; size: NA; J: TRBJ2-2; D: TRBD2; DNA: TGCGCCAGCAGCTTTAGTGGGACTACCAACACCGGGGAGCTGTTTTTT; CDR3: CASSFSGTTNTGELFF
V: TRBV30; size: NA; J: TRBJ2-2; D: NA; DNA: TGTGCCTGGGGGGTCCAATCGGCCGGGGAGCTGTTTTTT; CDR3: CAWGVQSAGELFF
V: TRBV18; size: NA; J: TRBJ1-3; D: TRBD1; DNA: TGTGCCAGCTCCCCCGACAGGGCCGGAAACACCATATATTTT; CDR3: CASSPDRAGNTIYF
V: TRBV5-1; size: NA; J: TRBJ2-5; D: NA; DNA: TGCGCCAGCAGCTTGGCCGCAGCTCCTCAAGAGACCCAGTACTTC; CDR3: CASSLAAAPQETQYF
V: TRBV11-2; size: NA; J: TRBJ1-1; D: TRBD1; DNA: TGTGCCAGCAGGTTTGGGACAGGGGGCCGGTACACTGAAGCTTTCTTT; CDR3: CASRFGTGGRYTEAFF
V: TRBV5-1; size: NA; J: TRBJ1-5; D: NA; DNA: TGCGCCAGCAGCTTGGCAGGGGATAGCAATCAGCCCCAGCATTTT; CDR3: CASSLAGDSNQPQHF
V: TRBV9; size: few; J: TRBJ2-5; D: TRBD2; DNA: TGTGCCAGCAGCGGGACTAGCGGGATTGAGACCCAGTACTTC; CDR3: CASSGTSGIETQYF
V: TRBV19; size: NA; J: TRBJ2-1; D: TRBD1; DNA: TGTGCCAGTACCTCAGACAGGGGGCATAACAATGAGCAGTTCTTC; CDR3: CASTSDRGHNNEQFF
V: TRBV7-2; size: once; J: TRBJ1-5; D: TRBD1; DNA: TGTGCCAGCAGCGAAGACAGGGGCAATCAGCCCCAGCATTTT; CDR3: CASSEDRGNQPQHF
V: TRBV2; size: NA; J: TRBJ2-5; D: NA; DNA: TGTGCCAGCAGTGCAAGACCCGGAGGGGGCGAGACCCAGTACTTC; CDR3: CASSARPGGGETQYF
V: TRBV15; size: few; J: TRBJ1-6; D: TRBD1; DNA: TGTGCCACCAGCCGGGACAGCCTGAATAATTCACCCCTCCACTTT; CDR3: CATSRDSLNNSPLHF
V: TRBV5-1; size: NA; J: TRBJ2-1; D: NA; DNA: TGCGCCAGCAGCTTAGGATTTGACAATGAGCAGTTCTTC; CDR3: CASSLGFDNEQFF
V: TRBV20-1; size: NA; J: TRBJ2-7; D: TRBD1; DNA: TGCAGTGCTAGTTCTTTGGACAGGGGAGCCTACGAGCAGTACTTC; CDR3: CSASSLDRGAYEQYF
V: TRBV10-3; size: NA; J: TRBJ2-5; D: TRBD2; DNA: TGTGCCATCAGTGACGGGCTAGCGGGAGGACGGGGGGAGACCCAGTACTTC; CDR3: CAISDGLAGGRGETQYF
V: TRBV20-1; size: NA; J: TRBJ2-7; D: NA; DNA: TGCAGTGCTACCCAGGGTTACGAGCAGTACTTC; CDR3: CSATQGYEQYF
V: TRBV28; size: NA; J: TRBJ1-5; D: TRBD1; DNA: TGTGCCAGCAGGGGGGGTTTGGACAGGAGAATGGGCAATCAGCCCCAGCATTTT; CDR3: CASRGGLDRRMGNQPQHF
V: TRBV28; size: NA; J: TRBJ1-2; D: NA; DNA: TGTGCCAGCAGTTTATCGGCGGCCCCCTATGGCTACACCTTC; CDR3: CASSLSAAPYGYTF
V: TRBV9; size: few; J: TRBJ2-1; D: NA; DNA: TGTGCCAGCAGCGTGTCGTCTCGCAGTTACAATGAGCAGTTCTTC; CDR3: CASSVSSRSYNEQFF
V: TRBV4-2; size: NA; J: TRBJ1-4; D: NA; DNA: TGTGCCAGCAGCCAACCATTGACAGCCAGGGAAGCAACTAATGAAAAACTGTTTTTT; CDR3: CASSQPLTAREATNEKLFF
V: TRBV28; size: NA; J: TRBJ1-4; D: TRBD1; DNA: TGTGCCAGCAGTCCGACAGGGGTCCGTCGTGAAAAACTGTTTTTT; CDR3: CASSPTGVRREKLFF